These 16 T cell receptor beta chains were sequenced from one sample in a study of blood T cells in healthy people across ages. The second PCR ran about 6 to 11 cycles with a sample-barcoded 5' primer and J-beta primers. One entry per CDR3 protein, called by TCRdb with MiXCR from the 5' RACE reads. Found here are around 800,000 distinct CDR3 sequences, roughly 50% of them singletons; the top ten hold approximately 40%. The material sequenced was blood. The origin of the receptors is an elderly man in good health.

This clonotype was counted once. This chain joins TRBV6-1 and TRBJ2-1; D is unresolved. Germline loops: CDR1 MNHNS, CDR2 SASEGT. With 7 bases removed from V and 4 bases from J, the gap between germline ends came to 11 bases. CDR3 length: 13 residues. Here the CDR3 DNA reads TGTGCCAGCACCGAACGTTTATACAATGAGCAGTTCTTC. Amino acid sequence: CASTERLYNEQFF.

Remarks on this clonotype: A much larger clone is a single base away; this may be a read error. The rearrangement links TRBV29-1 to TRBJ2-5, with 7 bases identical to TRBD1. This CDR3 region has 12 residues. Germline CDR1 reads SQVTM; CDR2 reads ANQGSEA. The DNA of the CDR3 is TGCCGCGCCGCACAGGGGCAAGAGACCCAGTACTTC. This translates into CRAAQGQETQYF.

This sequence joins TRBV2 and TRBJ1-5; D remains unclear. The V and J ends lost 7 bases and 1 base respectively, with 8 bases between them. Germline CDR1 reads SNHLY; CDR2 reads FYNNEI. The CDR3 contains 13 residues. CDR3 region: CASMRESNQPQHF. CDR3 nucleotides: TGTGCCAGCATGCGGGAGAGCAATCAGCCCCAGCATTTT.

The rearrangement links TRBV6-5 to TRBJ2-7; TRBD1 matches 7 bases. The CDR3 is 16 amino acids. The germline V gene has CDR1 MNHEY and CDR2 SVGAGI. V lost 0 bases, J lost 2 bases, and 7 bases stayed unmatched. The CDR3 nucleotides are TGTGCCAGCAGTTACTCAGCGAGACAGGGTACCTACGAGCAGTACTTC. Translating it yields CASSYSARQGTYEQYF.

The J gene is TRBJ1-1, the V gene TRBV12-3 or TRBV12-4; 10 nucleotides align to TRBD1. The V and J ends lost 3 bases and 1 base, in that order; junction bases with no gene match: 2. The CDR3 spans 15 residues. The CDR3 DNA is TGTGCCAGCAGTTTTCGACAGGGGGCGAACACTGAAGCTTTCTTT. Protein product: CASSFRQGANTEAFF.

This clonotype is a singleton in its sample. One end of the junction is discordant with germline, which a read error may explain. The rearrangement uses TRBV24-1 and TRBJ2-1, with 10 bases aligning to TRBD1. The CDR3 spans 18 residues. Per the germline V gene, CDR1 is KGHDR and CDR2 is SFDVKD. CDR3 sequence reads: CATSGINRDRGSYNEQFF. CDR3 coding DNA: TGTGCCACCAGTGGTATTAACCGGGACAGGGGCTCCTACAACGAGCAGTTCTTC.

About this clonotype: The junction shows a germline mismatch at one end, possibly a read error. This sequence joins TRBV19 and TRBJ1-1; weak D call: TRBD1 (6 bases). CDR3 length: 15 amino acids. Germline assignment: CDR1 LNHDA and CDR2 SQIVND (reference sequence). CDR3 bases: TGTGCCAGTAGTATAGTTGGGCAGGGGAGCACTGAGGCTTTCTTT. This gives the protein CASSIVGQGSTEAFF.

This clonotype was observed at least ten times. This chain joins TRBV29-1 and TRBJ2-7, with 8 nucleotides matching TRBD1. J was trimmed by 7 bases and V by 5 bases; bases with no gene match: 7. The germline V gene encodes CDR1 SQVTM and CDR2 ANQGSEA. The CDR3 covers 12 residues. CDR3 loop: CSVLTGGREQYF. CDR3 coding DNA: TGCAGCGTTCTCACAGGGGGTAGGGAGCAGTACTTC.

This clonotype came up a few times. The chain combines TRBV5-1 with TRBJ2-1; D may be TRBD1 or TRBD2 (5 bases each). The CDR3 is 14 residues long. The V gene's germline CDR1 is SGHRS and CDR2 YFSETQ. V was trimmed by 0 bases and J by 5 bases, leaving 9 bases between them. The CDR3 region is CASSLARGDNEQFF. CDR3 sequence (DNA): TGCGCCAGCAGCTTGGCCCGAGGGGACAATGAGCAGTTCTTC.

This chain joins TRBV6-5 and TRBJ1-1, with unresolved D. The germline V gene encodes CDR1 MNHEY and CDR2 SVGAGI. The CDR3 covers 13 residues. The germline V and J ends were trimmed by 6 bases and 0 bases, with 8 bases remaining between them. The CDR3 region is CASRLELNTEAFF. The CDR3 DNA sequence: TGTGCCAGCAGACTCGAATTGAACACTGAAGCTTTCTTT.

Only a few counts were recorded for this clonotype. One end of the junction varies from germline; a read error may be responsible. This chain joins TRBV12-3 or TRBV12-4 and TRBJ1-2; 7 positions agree with TRBD1. The CDR3 consists of 15 residues. CDR3 residues: CASSHSTGTNYGYTF. In nucleotides, the CDR3 is TGTGCCAGCAGTCACTCGACAGGGACTAATTATGGCTACACCTTC.

This clonotype was found a few times. V and J are TRBV5-6 and TRBJ2-5, with a weak D call TRBD2 (6 bases). Germline lookup yields CDR1 SGHDT and CDR2 YYEEEE. This CDR3 comprises 15 residues. Deletions cut 0 bases from V and 5 bases from J, with 14 bases between. The CDR3 loop reads CASSLAPGVGETQYF. CDR3 DNA: TGTGCCAGCAGCTTGGCCCCGGGAGTGGGGGAGACCCAGTACTTC.

The V and J genes are TRBV4-2 and TRBJ1-2, with TRBD1 identical over 7 bases. Germline CDR1 and CDR2: LGHNA and YNFKEQ. The CDR3 has 14 amino acids. V lost 1 base and J lost 7; bases outside the gene matches: 6. CDR3 residues: CASSQVQGGGGYTF. The CDR3 DNA follows: TGTGCCAGCAGCCAAGTTCAGGGGGGAGGTGGCTACACCTTC.

V and J are TRBV30 and TRBJ2-4; D perhaps matches TRBD2 (5 bases). The germline CDR1 and CDR2 sequences are GTSNPN and SVGIG (reference sequence). This CDR3 has 12 amino acids. With 2 bases removed from V and 13 bases from J, the gap between germline ends came to 15 bases. CDR3 DNA sequence: TGTGCCTGGAGTTTTCAGGACGGGGAGCAGTACTTC. Amino acid sequence: CAWSFQDGEQYF.

In its sample, this clonotype was seen many times. The V call is TRBV7-2, the J call TRBJ1-1; D perhaps matches TRBD1 (5 bases). The CDR3 contains 14 residues. The germline V gene has CDR1 SGHTA and CDR2 FQGNSA. Trimming removed 1 base at V and 1 base at J, with 7 bases between. In DNA, the CDR3 is TGTGCCAGCAGCTTAGGGGGGTCGAACACTGAAGCTTTCTTT. Its translation: CASSLGGSNTEAFF.

This clonotype was counted only a few times. This chain uses TRBV28 with TRBJ1-4, with TRBD1 identical over 7 bases. V shed 4 bases and J 5 bases; nucleotides not matched to a gene: 7. Per germline, CDR1 MDHEN and CDR2 SYDVKM. CDR3 length equals 15 residues. The CDR3 here is CASSSQGTLNEKLFF. Written as DNA, the CDR3 is TGTGCCAGCAGTTCACAGGGGACTTTAAATGAAAAACTGTTTTTT.